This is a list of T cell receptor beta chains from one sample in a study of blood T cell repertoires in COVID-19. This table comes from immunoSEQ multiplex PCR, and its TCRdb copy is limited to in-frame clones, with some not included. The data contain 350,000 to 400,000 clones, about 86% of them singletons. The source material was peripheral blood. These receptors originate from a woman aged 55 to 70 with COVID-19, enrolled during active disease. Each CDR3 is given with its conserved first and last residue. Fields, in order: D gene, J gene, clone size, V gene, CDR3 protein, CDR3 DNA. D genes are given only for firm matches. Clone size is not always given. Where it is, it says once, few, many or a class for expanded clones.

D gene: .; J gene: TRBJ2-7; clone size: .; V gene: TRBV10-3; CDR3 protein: CAISDLQTFEQYF; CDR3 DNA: TGTGCCATCAGTGATCTACAGACATTCGAGCAGTACTTC
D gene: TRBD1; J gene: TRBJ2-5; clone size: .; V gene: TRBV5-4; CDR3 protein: CASSPGGGIKETQYF; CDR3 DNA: TGTGCCAGCAGCCCAGGGGGTGGAATTAAAGAGACCCAGTACTTC
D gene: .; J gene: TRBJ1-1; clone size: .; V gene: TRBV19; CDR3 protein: CASSMTGRGTEAFF; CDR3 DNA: TGTGCCAGTAGTATGACAGGAAGGGGTACTGAAGCTTTCTTT
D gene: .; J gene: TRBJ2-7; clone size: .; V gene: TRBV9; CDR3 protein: CASSAYPPGASSYEQYF; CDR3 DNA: TGTGCCAGCAGCGCGTACCCCCCAGGGGCCAGCTCCTACGAGCAGTACTTC
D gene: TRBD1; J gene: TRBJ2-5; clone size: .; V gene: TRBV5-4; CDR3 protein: CASSSRQGAETQYF; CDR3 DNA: TGTGCCAGCAGCTCACGACAGGGGGCAGAGACCCAGTACTTC
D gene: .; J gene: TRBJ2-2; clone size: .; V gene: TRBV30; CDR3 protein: CASPGTLYTGELFF; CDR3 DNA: TGTGCCAGTCCCGGGACACTCTACACCGGGGAGCTGTTTTTT
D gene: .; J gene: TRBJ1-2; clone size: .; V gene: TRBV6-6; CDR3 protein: CASSSSITGFNYGYTF; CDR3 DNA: TGTGCCAGCAGTTCCTCCATAACAGGGTTTAACTATGGCTACACCTTC
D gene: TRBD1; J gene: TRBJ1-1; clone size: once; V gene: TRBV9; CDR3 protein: CASSVGQGAFTEAFF; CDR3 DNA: TGTGCCAGCAGCGTAGGACAGGGAGCGTTTACTGAAGCTTTCTTT
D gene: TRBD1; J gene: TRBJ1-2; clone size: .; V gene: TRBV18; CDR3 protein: CASSPNRGRVDGYTF; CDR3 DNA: TGTGCCAGCTCACCAAACAGGGGGCGCGTTGATGGCTACACCTTC
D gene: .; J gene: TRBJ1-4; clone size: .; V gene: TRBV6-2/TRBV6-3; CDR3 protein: CASSYTLRFDTTNNEKLFF; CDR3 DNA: TGTGCCAGCAGTTACACCCTGAGATTCGACACAACGAATAATGAAAAACTGTTTTTT
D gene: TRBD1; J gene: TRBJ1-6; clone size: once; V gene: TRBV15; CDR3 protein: CATSRAGTGASPLHF; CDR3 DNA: TGTGCCACCAGCAGAGCCGGGACAGGGGCATCACCCCTCCACTTT
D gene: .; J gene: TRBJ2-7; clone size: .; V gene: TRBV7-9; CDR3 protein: CASSHTYEQYF; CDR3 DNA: TGTGCCAGCAGCCACACCTACGAGCAGTACTTC
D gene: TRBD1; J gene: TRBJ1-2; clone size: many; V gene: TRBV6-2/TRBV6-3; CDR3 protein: CASSYHFGQARYGYTF; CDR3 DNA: TGTGCCAGCAGTTACCATTTCGGACAGGCTCGCTATGGCTACACCTTC
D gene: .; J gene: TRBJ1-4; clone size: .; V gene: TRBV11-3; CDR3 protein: CASSFTDSATNEKLFF; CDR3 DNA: TGTGCCAGCAGCTTTACCGACTCTGCAACTAATGAAAAACTGTTTTTT
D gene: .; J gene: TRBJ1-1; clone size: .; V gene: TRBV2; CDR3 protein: CASSAVQTNTEAFF; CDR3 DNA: TGTGCCAGCAGTGCAGTCCAAACGAACACTGAAGCTTTCTTT
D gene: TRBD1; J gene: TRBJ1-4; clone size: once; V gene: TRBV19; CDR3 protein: CASAPGQVNEKLFF; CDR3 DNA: TGTGCCAGTGCTCCGGGACAGGTTAATGAAAAACTGTTTTTT
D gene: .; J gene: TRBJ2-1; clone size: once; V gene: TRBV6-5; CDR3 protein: CASRHLLEQFF; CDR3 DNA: TGTGCCAGCAGACACCTCCTTGAGCAGTTCTTC
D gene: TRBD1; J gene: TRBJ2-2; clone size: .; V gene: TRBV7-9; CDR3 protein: CASSSRTGENTGELFF; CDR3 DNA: TGTGCCAGCAGCAGCAGGACAGGTGAGAACACCGGGGAGCTGTTTTTT
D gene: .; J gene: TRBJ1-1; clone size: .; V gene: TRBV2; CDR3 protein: CASRPDSEAFF; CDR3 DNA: TGTGCCAGCAGGCCGGACAGTGAAGCTTTCTTT
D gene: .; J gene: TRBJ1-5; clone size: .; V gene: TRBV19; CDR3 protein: CASSERGQPQHF; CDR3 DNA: TGTGCCAGTAGTGAGCGGGGTCAGCCCCAGCATTTT
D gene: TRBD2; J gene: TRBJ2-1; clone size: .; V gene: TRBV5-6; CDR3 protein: CASKWSSGANEQFF; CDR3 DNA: TGTGCCAGCAAGTGGTCTAGCGGGGCCAATGAGCAGTTCTTC
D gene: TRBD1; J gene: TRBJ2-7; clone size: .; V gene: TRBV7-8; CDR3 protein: CASSSAPGQGVHEQYF; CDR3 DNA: TGTGCCAGCAGCTCCGCACCCGGACAGGGAGTACACGAGCAGTACTTC
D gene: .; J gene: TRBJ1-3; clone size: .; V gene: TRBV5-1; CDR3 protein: CASSFRGGDTIYF; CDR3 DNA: TGCGCCAGCAGCTTCCGAGGGGGTGACACCATATATTTT
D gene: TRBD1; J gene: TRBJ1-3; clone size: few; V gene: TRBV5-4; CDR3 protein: CASSQAGTARNTIYF; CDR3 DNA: TGTGCCAGCAGTCAAGCCGGGACAGCTCGGAACACCATATATTTT
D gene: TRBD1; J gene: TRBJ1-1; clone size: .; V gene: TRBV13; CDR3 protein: CASSEGQGAEAFF; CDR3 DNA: TGTGCCAGCAGCGAAGGACAGGGGGCGGAAGCTTTCTTT
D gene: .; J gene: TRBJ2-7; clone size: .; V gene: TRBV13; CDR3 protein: CASSPEGFSYEQYF; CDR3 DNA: TGTGCCAGCAGCCCAGAGGGATTCTCCTACGAGCAGTACTTC
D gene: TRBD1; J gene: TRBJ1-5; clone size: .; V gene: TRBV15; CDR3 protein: CATSSDRGRGNNQPQHF; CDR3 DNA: TGTGCCACCTCCTCGGACAGGGGAAGGGGCAACAATCAGCCCCAGCATTTT
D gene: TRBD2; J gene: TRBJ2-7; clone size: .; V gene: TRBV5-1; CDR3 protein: CASSYSGGAYEQYF; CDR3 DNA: TGCGCCAGCAGCTATAGCGGGGGGGCCTACGAGCAGTACTTC
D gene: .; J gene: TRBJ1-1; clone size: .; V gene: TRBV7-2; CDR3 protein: CASSLTGDTEAFF; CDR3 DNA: TGTGCCAGCAGCTTAACGGGGGACACTGAAGCTTTCTTT
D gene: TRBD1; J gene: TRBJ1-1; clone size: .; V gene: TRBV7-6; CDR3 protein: CASSPMGQSTEAFF; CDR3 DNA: TGTGCCAGCAGCCCCATGGGACAGAGCACTGAAGCTTTCTTT
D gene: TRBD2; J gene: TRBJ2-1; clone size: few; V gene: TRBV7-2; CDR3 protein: CASSLSGGASNEQFF; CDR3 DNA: TGTGCCAGCAGCTTAAGCGGGGGGGCCTCCAATGAGCAGTTCTTC
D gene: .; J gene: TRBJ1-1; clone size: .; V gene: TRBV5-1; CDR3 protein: CASSPQGGNTEAFF; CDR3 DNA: TGCGCCAGCAGCCCCCAGGGAGGGAACACTGAAGCTTTCTTT
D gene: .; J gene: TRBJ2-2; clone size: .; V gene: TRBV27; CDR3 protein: CASCGANTGELFF; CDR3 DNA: TGTGCCAGCTGCGGGGCAAACACCGGGGAGCTGTTTTTT
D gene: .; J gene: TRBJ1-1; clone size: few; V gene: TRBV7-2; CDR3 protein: CASSPGGVNQAFF; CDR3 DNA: TGTGCCAGCAGCCCCGGAGGTGTGAACCAAGCTTTCTTT
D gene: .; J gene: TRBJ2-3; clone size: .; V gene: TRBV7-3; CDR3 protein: CASSPGDSTDTQYF; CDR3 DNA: TGTGCCAGCAGCCCGGGGGATAGCACAGATACGCAGTATTTT
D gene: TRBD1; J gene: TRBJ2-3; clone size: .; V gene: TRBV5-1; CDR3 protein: CASSLGGQGSLSTDTQYF; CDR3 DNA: TGCGCCAGCAGCTTGGGGGGACAGGGGTCCCTAAGCACAGATACGCAGTATTTT
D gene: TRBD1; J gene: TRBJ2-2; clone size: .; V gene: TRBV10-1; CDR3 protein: CASSKNPGQGDTGELFF; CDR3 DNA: TGCGCCAGCAGCAAGAACCCGGGACAGGGAGACACCGGGGAGCTGTTTTTT
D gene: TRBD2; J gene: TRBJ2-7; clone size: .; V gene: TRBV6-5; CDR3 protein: CASSRGGLAGYEQYF; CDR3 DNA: TGTGCCAGCAGTCGGGGGGGACTAGCGGGCTACGAGCAGTACTTC
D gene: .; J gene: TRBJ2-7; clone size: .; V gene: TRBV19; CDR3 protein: CASSIGEPGSYEQYF; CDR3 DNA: TGTGCCAGTAGTATTGGGGAGCCAGGTTCCTACGAGCAGTACTTC
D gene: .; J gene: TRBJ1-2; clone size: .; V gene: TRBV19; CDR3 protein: CASSHPRGWNYGYTF; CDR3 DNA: TGTGCCAGTAGTCATCCAAGGGGTTGGAACTATGGCTACACCTTC
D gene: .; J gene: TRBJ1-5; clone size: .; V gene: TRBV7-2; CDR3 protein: CASSLSGDQPQHF; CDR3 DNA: TGTGCCAGCAGCTTATCTGGAGATCAGCCCCAGCATTTT
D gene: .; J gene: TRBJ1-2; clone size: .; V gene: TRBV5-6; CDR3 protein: CASIPTGALYGYTF; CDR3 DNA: TGTGCCAGCATCCCTACAGGAGCACTCTATGGCTACACCTTC
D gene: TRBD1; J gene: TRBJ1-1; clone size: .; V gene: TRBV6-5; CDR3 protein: CASSYPNRGATEAFF; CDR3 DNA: TGTGCCAGCAGTTACCCAAACAGGGGTGCCACTGAAGCTTTCTTT
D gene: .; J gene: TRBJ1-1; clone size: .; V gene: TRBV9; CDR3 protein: CASSVVGGVDSEAFF; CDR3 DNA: TGTGCCAGCAGCGTGGTCGGCGGGGTCGACTCTGAAGCTTTCTTT
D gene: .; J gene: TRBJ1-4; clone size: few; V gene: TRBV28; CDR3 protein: CASSEAAKKLFF; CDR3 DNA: TGTGCCAGCAGTGAGGCCGCTAAAAAACTGTTTTTT
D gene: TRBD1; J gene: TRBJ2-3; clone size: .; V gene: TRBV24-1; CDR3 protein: CATSDRQGADTQYF; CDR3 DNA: TGTGCCACCAGTGATCGTCAGGGGGCAGATACGCAGTATTTT
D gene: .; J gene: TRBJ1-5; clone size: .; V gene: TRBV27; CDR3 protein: CASSLGWGGNSNQPQHF; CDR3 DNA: TGTGCCAGCAGTTTGGGTTGGGGGGGGAATAGCAATCAGCCCCAGCATTTT
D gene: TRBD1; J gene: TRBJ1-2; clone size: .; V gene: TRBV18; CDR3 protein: CASSLLDRAFPYGYTF; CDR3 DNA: TGTGCCAGCTCACTATTGGACAGGGCCTTCCCCTATGGCTACACCTTC
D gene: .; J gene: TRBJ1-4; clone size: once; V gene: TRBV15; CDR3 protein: CATSRGANEKLFF; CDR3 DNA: TGTGCCACCAGCCGGGGAGCTAATGAAAAACTGTTTTTT
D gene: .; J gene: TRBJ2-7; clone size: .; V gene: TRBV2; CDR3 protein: CASREGAGLAYEQYF; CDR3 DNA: TGTGCCAGCAGAGAGGGGGCGGGACTAGCCTACGAGCAGTACTTC
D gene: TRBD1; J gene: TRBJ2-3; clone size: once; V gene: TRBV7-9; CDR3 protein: CASSHGQESTDTQYF; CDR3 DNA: TGTGCCAGCAGTCATGGACAGGAAAGCACAGATACGCAGTATTTT
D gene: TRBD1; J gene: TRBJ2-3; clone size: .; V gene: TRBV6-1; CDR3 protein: CASREGTGARGTQYF; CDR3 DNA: TGTGCCAGCAGGGAAGGGACAGGAGCCCGGGGGACGCAGTATTTT
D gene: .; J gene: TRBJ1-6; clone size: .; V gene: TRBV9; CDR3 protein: CASSVERVNSPLHF; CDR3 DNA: TGTGCCAGCAGCGTAGAGAGGGTAAACTCACCCCTCCACTTT
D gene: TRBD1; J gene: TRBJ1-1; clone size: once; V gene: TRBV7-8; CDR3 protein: CASSRTGDGTEAFF; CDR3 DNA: TGTGCCAGCAGCAGGACAGGGGACGGCACTGAAGCTTTCTTT
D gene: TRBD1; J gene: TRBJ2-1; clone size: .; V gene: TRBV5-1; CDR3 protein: CASSAYRGQQFF; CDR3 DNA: TGCGCCAGCAGCGCTTACAGGGGGCAACAGTTCTTC
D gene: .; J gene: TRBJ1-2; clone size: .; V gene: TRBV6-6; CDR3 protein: CASSYSHGLYGYTF; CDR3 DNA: TGTGCCAGCAGTTATTCCCACGGTCTATATGGCTACACCTTC
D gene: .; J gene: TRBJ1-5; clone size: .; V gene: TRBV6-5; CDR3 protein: CASRSGDSNQPQHF; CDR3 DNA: TGTGCCAGCCGCAGCGGAGATAGCAATCAGCCCCAGCATTTT
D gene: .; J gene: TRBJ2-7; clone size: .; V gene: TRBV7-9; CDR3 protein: CASSLAVRTSTYEQYF; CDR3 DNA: TGTGCCAGCAGCTTAGCGGTCCGGACATCGACCTACGAGCAGTACTTC
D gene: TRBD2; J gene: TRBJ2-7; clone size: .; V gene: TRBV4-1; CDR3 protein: CASSQGTSGGRITYEQYF; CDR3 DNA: TGCGCCAGCAGCCAAGGGACTAGCGGGGGCCGTATCACCTACGAGCAGTACTTC